The 22 T cell receptor beta chains presented below share a single source sample, sequenced in a study of breast tumors, draining lymph nodes, adjacent tissues. TCRdb analysed the multiplex PCR reads with MiXCR anew, one entry per CDR3 protein. The table lists about 180,000 distinct CDR3 sequences, around a third of them singletons. Samples came from axillary lymph nodes draining the breast cancer. The sequencing sample was made of axillary lymph node tissue. These receptors all stem from a female donor with breast cancer. Some clones in this sample may be carry-over from other donors' samples.

This clonotype was detected a few times. One end of the junction fails to match germline, which may point to a read error. The J gene is TRBJ2-1, the V gene TRBV7-3; D gene uncertain. CDR3 length: 17 residues. Germline CDR1 SGHTA, CDR2 FQGTGA. The CDR3 here is CASGLVPGSSSYNEQFF. The CDR3 DNA sequence: TGTGCCAGCGGCTTAGTCCCAGGCTCGAGCTCCTACAATGAGCAGTTCTTC.

This clonotype has at least ten counts. This rearrangement joins TRBV2 to TRBJ2-7; 10 bases align to TRBD2. The CDR3 runs to 15 residues. The J segment lost 7 bases and the V segment lost 7 bases, leaving 13 bases of the junction unmatched. Looked up from germline, CDR1 is SNHLY and CDR2 is FYNNEI. The CDR3 DNA follows: TGTGCCAGCACCGGGCTAGCGGGAGACCCATATGAGCAGTACTTC. Translated: CASTGLAGDPYEQYF.

With respect to this clonotype: A much larger clone lies one base from this, so it may be a read error. Because the CDR3 is missing its conserved closing phenylalanine or tryptophan, this is likely a read error. V usage is TRBV6-6 and J usage is TRBJ2-7, with a tentative D call TRBD2 (5 bases). The germline V gene has CDR1 MNHNY and CDR2 SVGAGI (reference sequence). Trimming took 8 bases from V and 6 from J, leaving 11 bases between them. The CDR3 has 11 residues. The DNA of the CDR3 is TGTGCCAGCGGGGAGCAACCCGAGCAGTACCTC. Translated: CASGEQPEQYL.

With respect to this clonotype: Just one base apart from a much larger clone, this may be a read error. Lacking the conserved final phenylalanine or tryptophan, this CDR3 likely reflects a read error. The rearrangement joins TRBV9 to TRBJ2-7, with a possible D match to TRBD2 (5 bases). Looked up from germline, CDR1 is SGDLS and CDR2 is YYNGEE. The CDR3 spans 13 residues. Between the trimmed V and J ends, which lost 4 bases and 7 bases, there was a span of 15 bases. CDR3 amino acids: CASSLWARGEQYS. The CDR3 DNA follows: TGTGCCAGCAGCCTCTGGGCCAGAGGGGAGCAGTACTCC.

The V call is TRBV15, the J call TRBJ1-5, with D perhaps matching TRBD1 (5 bases). The CDR3 has 15 residues. Trimming removed 6 bases at V and 6 bases at J, with 18 bases between. The germline V gene has CDR1 LNHNV and CDR2 YYDKDF (reference sequence). This chain's CDR3 is CATSIDPWGGQPQHF. The CDR3 bases are TGTGCCACCAGTATAGATCCATGGGGGGGTCAGCCCCAGCATTTT.

This clonotype was seen many times. The rearrangement links TRBV19 to TRBJ1-2, with no clear D. The CDR3 has 16 residues. Germline V gene data show CDR1 as LNHDA and CDR2 as SQIVND (reference sequence). Trimming stripped 6 bases from V and 0 bases from J, with 17 bases between. As DNA, the CDR3 is TGTGCCAGTAGCCTTGTGGGCGGTATTTCTAACTATGGCTACACCTTC. It translates to CASSLVGGISNYGYTF.

Worth noting for this clonotype: One end of the junction varies from germline; a read error may be responsible. The chain has TRBV11-1 and TRBJ2-2, with D tentatively TRBD2 (6 bases). Germline-derived CDR1 and CDR2 are SGHAT and FQDESV (reference sequence). The CDR3 extends over 13 amino acids. CDR3 sequence reads: CASSQGGVGGLFF. Here the CDR3 DNA reads TGTGCCAGCAGCCAAGGTGGTGTCGGGGGGCTGTTTTTT. Full variable domain (outside the CDR3, taken from reference TRBV11-1 and TRBJ2-2): EAEVAQSPRYKITEKSQAVAFWCDPISGHATLYWYRQILGQGPELLVQFQDESVVDDSQLPKDRFSAERLKGVDSTLKIQPAELGDSAMYLCASSQGGVGGLFFGEGSRLTVL.

Notes on this clonotype: This may stem from a read error, because a much larger clone lies one nucleotide away. This chain links TRBV6-1 with TRBJ2-1; D may be TRBD2 (5 bases). There are 16 residues in the CDR3. Trimming removed 3 bases at V and 3 bases at J, with 15 bases between. The germline V gene encodes CDR1 MNHNS and CDR2 SASEGT. The CDR3 sequence is CASSEQRAGRYNEQFF. The CDR3 region has the DNA TGTGCCAGCAGTGAGCAGAGGGCAGGCCGCTACAATGAGCAGTTCTTC.

This clonotype was found many times. CDR3 residues: CASSLVGYNTDTQYF. CDR3 bases: TGTGCCAGCAGCTTAGTAGGCTACAACACAGATACGCAGTATTTT. The chain combines TRBV7-6 with TRBJ2-3; no clear D gene. Germline V CDR1 and CDR2: SGHVS, FNYEAQ. The CDR3 is made up of 15 amino acids. Deletions cut 1 base from V and 2 bases from J, with 10 bases between.

The CDR3 region is CAISGTGSGEAFF. In DNA form, the CDR3 reads TGTGCCATCAGCGGAACCGGGTCAGGCGAAGCTTTCTTT. The chain has TRBV10-3 and TRBJ1-1; D is uncertain. V dropped 6 bases and J dropped 8 bases, with 16 bases sitting between them. Germline CDR1 ENHRY, CDR2 SYGVKD. The CDR3 loop spans 13 amino acids.

This chain joins TRBV2 and TRBJ2-5; the match to TRBD1 covers 7 bases. The CDR3 is made up of 15 amino acids. The junction had 12 bases not matched to a gene; V was cut back by 4 bases and J by 7 bases. In germline, CDR1 is SNHLY, CDR2 FYNNEI. The CDR3 bases are TGTGCCAGCAGTGCCTCAAGGACAGGAGGAGGGACCCAGTACTTC. Translated, it gives CASSASRTGGGTQYF.

This clonotype was detected many times. The J gene is TRBJ1-4, the V gene TRBV2; D is unclear. The CDR3 sequence is 14 residues long. Per the germline V gene, CDR1 is SNHLY and CDR2 is FYNNEI. With 6 bases removed from V and 0 bases from J, the gap between germline ends came to 8 bases. In DNA form, the CDR3 reads TGTGCCAGCAGGCCGGGTACAACTAATGAAAAACTGTTTTTT. Its translation: CASRPGTTNEKLFF.

This clonotype was seen many times. The chain links TRBV24-1 to TRBJ2-5; D uncertain. Per the germline V gene, CDR1 is KGHDR and CDR2 is SFDVKD. V lost 4 bases, J lost 5 bases, and 10 bases lay in between. The CDR3 has 13 amino acids. The chain's CDR3 is CATSEQLWETQYF. CDR3 DNA sequence: TGTGCCACCAGTGAACAGCTCTGGGAGACCCAGTACTTC.

This clonotype came up many times. The chain employs TRBV30 and TRBJ2-5; perhaps TRBD1 as D (6 bases). The CDR3 length is 15 residues. CDR1 GTSNPN and CDR2 SVGIG come from the germline V gene (reference sequence). V was clipped by 5 bases and J by 5 bases, with 21 bases between them. CDR3 amino acids: CAWGAGTSEGETQYF. In nucleotides, the CDR3 is TGTGCCTGGGGGGCCGGGACATCCGAGGGGGAGACCCAGTACTTC.

This clonotype was seen at least ten times. At one end, the junction sequence differs from germline, possibly due to a read error. V and J are TRBV4-2 and TRBJ1-5, with D unresolved. Germline CDR1 is LGHNA and CDR2 is YNFKEQ. This CDR3 spans 16 amino acids. The CDR3 DNA follows: TGCGCCAGCAGCCAAGATGGGGTAGCAGGAGATCAGCCCCAGCATTTT. Residues: CASSQDGVAGDQPQHF.

This clonotype was counted at least ten times. This chain connects TRBV27 to TRBJ2-5, with a weak D call TRBD1 (5 bases). Germline CDR1 reads MNHEY; CDR2 reads SMNVEV (reference sequence). CDR3 length equals 14 residues. Trimming left V 3 bases short and J 5 bases short, with 13 bases between. CDR3: CASSLVGARETQYF. CDR3 sequence (DNA): TGTGCCAGCAGTTTGGTAGGGGCACGGGAGACCCAGTACTTC.

The rearrangement joins TRBV5-8 to TRBJ2-7, with 9 bases fitting TRBD2. The V gene end was trimmed by 4 bases and the J gene end by 3 bases; junction bases not matched to a gene: 14. This CDR3 spans 17 amino acids. Germline-derived CDR1 and CDR2 are SGHTS and YDEGEE. CDR3 in amino acids: CASSPGGALAGRYEQYF. In DNA form, the CDR3 reads TGTGCCAGCAGCCCGGGGGGCGCACTAGCGGGTCGCTACGAGCAGTACTTC.

This clonotype was found many times. This chain joins TRBV19 and TRBJ2-2; no firm D call. Germline CDR1 LNHDA, CDR2 SQIVND (reference sequence). CDR3 length: 13 amino acids. V was clipped by 11 bases and J by 3 bases, with 13 bases between them. The CDR3 sequence is CAAWVGYTGELFF. The CDR3 DNA follows: TGTGCCGCTTGGGTAGGGTACACCGGGGAGCTGTTTTTT.

V usage is TRBV5-1 and J usage is TRBJ2-2; D not certain. The CDR3 sequence is 15 residues long. From germline, CDR1 is SGHRS and CDR2 YFSETQ. Trimming removed 1 base at V and 1 base at J, with 8 bases between. CDR3 nucleotides: TGCGCCAGCAGCTTGCAACCGGAGAACACCGGGGAGCTGTTTTTT. This translates into CASSLQPENTGELFF.

With regard to this clonotype: A much bigger clone sits one base away, suggesting this may be a read error. V and J are TRBV7-9 and TRBJ2-1; 10 nucleotides match TRBD2. Per germline, CDR1 SEHNR and CDR2 FQNEAQ (reference sequence). This CDR3 spans 18 amino acids. This chain's CDR3 is CASSLAYGLAVSYNKQFF. DNA of the CDR3: TGTGCCAGCAGCTTAGCTTATGGACTAGCGGTCTCCTACAATAAGCAGTTCTTC.

This clonotype was detected only once. The rearrangement uses TRBV25-1 and TRBJ1-1, with D perhaps matching TRBD1 (6 bases). The CDR3 sequence is 14 residues long. Trimming shortened V by 6 bases and J by 1 base, and 12 bases separated the two germline ends. The germline V gene encodes CDR1 MGHDK and CDR2 SYGVNS. The DNA for the CDR3 is TGTGCCAGCAGCCATACAGGGTCGAACACTGAAGCTTTCTTT. Translation gives CASSHTGSNTEAFF.

The table lists this clonotype with many counts. V usage is TRBV27 and J usage is TRBJ2-3; D gene unclear. From germline, CDR1 is MNHEY and CDR2 SMNVEV (reference sequence). There are 13 residues in the CDR3. With 0 bases removed from V and 5 bases from J, the gap between germline ends came to 6 bases. The CDR3 is CASSLSIVDTQYF. The CDR3 DNA reads as TGTGCCAGCAGTTTATCGATAGTAGATACGCAGTATTTT.